Many counts were recorded for the clone carrying this TCR beta chain. Its antigen is unknown. Unique molecular identifiers were added to individual cDNA molecules. MiXCR was run by TCRdb on the 5' RACE reads, yielding one entry per CDR3 protein. The sample records 40,000 to 60,000 distinct CDR3 sequences, about 11% being singletons. Germline V CDR1 and CDR2: SGHTS, YDEGEE. V was pared by 0 bases and J by 3 bases, with 12 bases between. The CDR3 covers 16 residues. The sample comes from a study of early T cells in non-severe SARS-CoV-2 infection. Across the whole study: Chains were not paired, and sequencing was done on bulk RNA from unsorted whole blood. Study-wide points: VDJdb-based matching was biased toward anti-spike CD8 responses and missed private and CD4 specificities.

This receptor was obtained from an adult who was a healthcare worker with PCR-confirmed SARS-CoV-2 infection or an uninfected control (not recorded which). The chain recombines TRBV5-8 with TRBJ1-4; the D is unclear. The sample consisted of whole blood. Here the CDR3 reads CASSLDGKWANEKLFF. In nucleotides, the CDR3 is TGTGCCAGCAGCTTGGACGGGAAATGGGCTAATGAAAAACTGTTTTTT.